The 8 T cell receptor beta chains below were found in one sample sequenced in a study of monozygotic twins with inflammatory bowel disease. Each CDR3 protein gets one entry in TCRdb, which reprocessed the 5' RACE reads and gives no DNA. The sample features tens of thousands of distinct CDR3 sequences, with about 8% in its top ten. The specimen was blood. All receptors derive from a human donor with ulcerative colitis or Crohn's disease, or a healthy co-twin of an affected twin (not recorded which).

V gene TRBV12-3 or TRBV12-4 combines with J gene TRBJ2-3. The CDR3 is 13 amino acids. CDR3 in amino acids: CASRPQGTDTQYF.

The chain is built from TRBV7-2 and TRBJ2-5. Germline V gene data show CDR1 as SGHTA and CDR2 as FQGNSA. This CDR3 spans 16 amino acids. This chain's CDR3 is CASSLRSNRIQETQYF.

The J gene is TRBJ1-3, the V gene TRBV5-1. This CDR3 region has 14 residues. The germline V gene has CDR1 SGHRS and CDR2 YFSETQ. The CDR3 reads CASSYGQPGNTIYF.

The chain couples TRBV12-3 or TRBV12-4 to TRBJ2-7; absent DNA, TCRdb's TRBD1 call cannot be checked. The CDR3 covers 14 residues. CDR3 sequence: CASSVRDRYYEQYF.

J is TRBJ2-5 and V is TRBV5-1; the TRBD1 assignment by TCRdb is unverifiable without DNA. CDR1 and CDR2 from the germline V gene are SGHRS and YFSETQ. The CDR3 runs to 15 residues. CDR3 amino acids: CASSLAGQAMETQYF.

The chain's CDR3 is CASGDRAVSNQPQHF. The V and J genes are TRBV27 and TRBJ1-5. Germline V gene lookup returns CDR1 MNHEY and CDR2 SMNVEV (reference sequence). The CDR3 length is 15 residues.

The V call is TRBV5-1, the J call TRBJ1-1; the TCRdb call, TRBD1, lacks DNA for checking. Germline V gene lookup returns CDR1 SGHRS and CDR2 YFSETQ. The CDR3 sequence is 14 residues long. CDR3 in amino acids: CATPRRGADTEAFF.

The chain joins TRBV5-1 to TRBJ1-6. Germline V gives CDR1 SGHRS, CDR2 YFSETQ. The CDR3 contains 15 residues. This chain's CDR3 is CASSLDAGYNSPLHF.